This T cell receptor (beta chain) was sequenced in a study of T cells in Graves' hyperthyroidism and ophthalmopathy. Points from the study as a whole: The model predicted ophthalmopathy a median approximately 6.3 months before onset. Ophthalmopathy could be told apart from stable hyperthyroidism with a 13 V-J model. Blood shared most expanded thyroid clonotypes above 0.001.

Ophthalmopathy in the patients scored at least 3 on Clinical Activity Score and at least 4 on NOSPECS grade, lasting under 3 months. In its sample, this clonotype was seen many times. Antigen specificity is unknown. After removal of 5 bases from V and 6 bases from J, the junction contained 7 bases not matched to a gene. The CDR3 covers 16 residues. Per germline, CDR1 MNHNS and CDR2 SASEGT. Amplification of TCR beta CDR3 regions was performed using RNA transcripts as template. A set of HTBI primers served as the primers for a first-round RT-PCR of the TCR CDR3. TCRdb called the multiplex PCR reads again in MiXCR, with one record for every CDR3 protein. The data show fewer than 650,000 distinct CDR3 sequences, approximately 15% seen once.

This sequence was found in a woman in her forties with Graves' ophthalmopathy. Material: blood. V gene TRBV6-1 combines with J gene TRBJ2-2, with 12 nucleotides matching TRBD2. The CDR3 sequence: CASSPPGLAGSGELFF. CDR3 in DNA: TGTGCCAGCAGTCCCCCGGGACTAGCGGGTTCCGGGGAGCTGTTTTTT.